These T cell receptor beta chains were read from a single sample in a study of blood T cell repertoires in COVID-19. The assay was immunoSEQ multiplex PCR, and TCRdb's table has in-frame clones only and misses some. This sample has tens of thousands of clones, with less than 85% found just once. The sample taken for sequencing was peripheral blood. The source of these receptors is a woman aged 45-65 years with active or convalescent COVID-19. The CDR3 runs from the conserved cysteine through the conserved F or W. D genes are given only for firm matches. Clone size is not always given. Where it is, it says once, few, many or a class for expanded clones.

DNA	CDR3	D	size	V	J
TGTGCCACCAGTGAATCCCCGGGACAGGGGGCCAACAATGAGCAGTTCTTC	CATSESPGQGANNEQFF	TRBD1	.	TRBV24-1	TRBJ2-1
TGTGCCAGCAGCCAAAACCCGGGACTAGCGGGAGGAACCGGGGAGCTGTTTTTT	CASSQNPGLAGGTGELFF	TRBD2	few	TRBV3-1/TRBV3-2	TRBJ2-2
TGTGCCAGTAGTATCATGGGGAGGGCCGGGGAGCTGTTTTTT	CASSIMGRAGELFF	TRBD2	.	TRBV19	TRBJ2-2
TGTGCCAGCAGGCCTCGGGGCACCGGGGAGCTGTTTTTT	CASRPRGTGELFF	.	many	TRBV6-5	TRBJ2-2
TGTGCCAGCAGCTTGAACAGATTGACTGAAGCTTTCTTT	CASSLNRLTEAFF	.	.	TRBV5-6	TRBJ1-1
TGTGCCAGCAGCCCTCGGACTAGCGGGAGTATCACTGAGCAGTTCTTC	CASSPRTSGSITEQFF	TRBD2	.	TRBV11-1	TRBJ2-1
TGTGCCAGCAGATCGGGACAGGGGGTTGGGGCCAACGTCCTGACTTTC	CASRSGQGVGANVLTF	TRBD1	.	TRBV7-2	TRBJ2-6
TGTGCCAGCAGTAGTCAATCGGGACTAGCGGGAAATGGGCAGTACTTC	CASSSQSGLAGNGQYF	TRBD2	.	TRBV19	TRBJ2-7
TGCGCCAGCCGGTATGGACAGGGTGGCACCGGGGAGCTGTTTTTT	CASRYGQGGTGELFF	TRBD1	few	TRBV5-1	TRBJ2-2
TGCGCCAGCAGTACCGACAGAAACAATGAGCAGTTCTTC	CASSTDRNNEQFF	.	.	TRBV10-2	TRBJ2-1
TGCGCCAGCAGCGGGGCTTTAGCGGGAAGGGGCAACGAGCAGTACTTC	CASSGALAGRGNEQYF	TRBD2	.	TRBV5-1	TRBJ2-7
TGTGCCAGCAGCAAAGGGGACAGAGGCACTGAAGCTTTCTTT	CASSKGDRGTEAFF	.	.	TRBV21-1	TRBJ1-1
TGCGCCAGCAGCCAACAGGGAGGGGGACGACCCCTCCACTTT	CASSQQGGGRPLHF	.	.	TRBV5-1	TRBJ1-6
TGCAGCGTTGTCCTTACTAGCGGGAGTTTCAATGAGCAGTTCTTC	CSVVLTSGSFNEQFF	TRBD2	.	TRBV29-1	TRBJ2-1
TGTGCCAGCAGCTTCGACAGCGAGGGCTACACCTTC	CASSFDSEGYTF	.	.	TRBV7-9	TRBJ1-2
TGTGCCATCAGTACAGGGGGCCTAAATGAAAAACTGTTTTTT	CAISTGGLNEKLFF	TRBD1	.	TRBV10-3	TRBJ1-4
TGCGCCAGCAGCTTAATGGGACTAGTTGGCAATGAGCAGTTCTTC	CASSLMGLVGNEQFF	TRBD2	.	TRBV5-1	TRBJ2-1
TGTGCCAGCAGCTTCCAGGGGCGCAAGGGGGAGCAGTACTTC	CASSFQGRKGEQYF	.	.	TRBV5-6	TRBJ2-7
TGTGCCAGCAGTTACCAGGGGATGTATAATTCACCCCTCCACTTT	CASSYQGMYNSPLHF	.	few	TRBV6-5	TRBJ1-6
TGCGCCAGCAGCCGATCCGGGAGGACTGAAGCTTTCTTT	CASSRSGRTEAFF	.	.	TRBV4-1	TRBJ1-1
TGTGCCAGCAGCTTGGCTGGTCGGGGGGACACTGAAGCTTTCTTT	CASSLAGRGDTEAFF	.	.	TRBV5-4	TRBJ1-1
TGTGCCAGCAGCCAAACAATACAGGGGCCCTACGAGCAGTACTTC	CASSQTIQGPYEQYF	TRBD1	.	TRBV3-1/TRBV3-2	TRBJ2-7
TGTGCCAGTAGTAGTTTACTAGAACAGGGTGGAACTGAAGCTTTCTTT	CASSSLLEQGGTEAFF	.	.	TRBV19	TRBJ1-1
TGTGCCAGCAGTAGTCTAGCGGGCCTCGCGGCAGATACGCAGTATTTT	CASSSLAGLAADTQYF	TRBD2	.	TRBV9	TRBJ2-3
TGTGCCAGCGGTTCCCAGGGGGCTGGCTCCTACGAGCAGTACTTC	CASGSQGAGSYEQYF	TRBD1	.	TRBV27	TRBJ2-7
TGTGCCAGCAGTGGACTCCCGGGGGATACGCAGTATTTT	CASSGLPGDTQYF	.	.	TRBV2	TRBJ2-3
TGTGCCAGCAGTGACGCTGGGACAGGGGGCATTTCACCCCTCCACTTT	CASSDAGTGGISPLHF	TRBD1	.	TRBV6-1	TRBJ1-6
TGCGCCAGCAGTGAGCCAAGCGGGTCTTCGCTTTACGAGCAGTACTTC	CASSEPSGSSLYEQYF	.	.	TRBV10-2	TRBJ2-7
TGTGCCAGCAGTTCGGGAAATTTGGCCCTCCACTTT	CASSSGNLALHF	.	few	TRBV7-9	TRBJ1-6
TGTGCCAGCAGTCAGCGAGGAGATCAGCCCCAGCATTTT	CASSQRGDQPQHF	.	.	TRBV27	TRBJ1-5
TGTGCCAGCAGCTTGGGCTTCCAGGGCGAGACCCAGTACTTC	CASSLGFQGETQYF	.	.	TRBV11-2	TRBJ2-5
TGTGCCAGCAAACCCCAGGGTTCTGGGTACGAGCAGTACTTC	CASKPQGSGYEQYF	.	.	TRBV19	TRBJ2-7
TGTGCCAGCAGCTTAAGGGACAGCCGCACAGATACGCAGTATTTT	CASSLRDSRTDTQYF	TRBD1	.	TRBV11-2	TRBJ2-3
TGTGCCAGCAGTTTCCTCGGACAGCAAGAGACCCAGTACTTC	CASSFLGQQETQYF	.	once	TRBV27	TRBJ2-5